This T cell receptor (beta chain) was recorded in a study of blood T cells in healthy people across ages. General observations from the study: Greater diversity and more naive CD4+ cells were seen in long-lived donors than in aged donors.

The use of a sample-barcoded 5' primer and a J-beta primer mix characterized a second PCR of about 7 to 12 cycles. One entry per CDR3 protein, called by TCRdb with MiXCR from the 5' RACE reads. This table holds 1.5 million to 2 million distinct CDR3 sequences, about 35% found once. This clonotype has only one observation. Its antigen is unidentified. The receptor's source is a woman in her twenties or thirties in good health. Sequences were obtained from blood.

CDR3 bases: TGTGCCACCAGTGATTTATTGCCGGGGACTAGCGGTTACAATGAGCAGTTCTTC. It is translated as CATSDLLPGTSGYNEQFF. V gene TRBV24-1 combines with J gene TRBJ2-1; 11 bases line up with TRBD2. Germline trimming cut 1 base from V and 4 bases from J; bases unmatched to any gene: 8. Germline V CDR1 and CDR2: KGHDR, SFDVKD. The CDR3 contains 18 residues.